This paragraph covers one T cell receptor beta chain sequence. The antigen is undetermined. These data come from a study of human T cells and chemical hapten exposure. For the study at large: Variability of per-sample TCR yields stemmed mainly from small differences in pooled library volume.

Unique molecular identifiers were attached to individual cDNA molecules within the library. MiXCR, applied by TCRdb to the RACE reads, yields one record per CDR3 protein. Among tens of thousands of distinct CDR3 sequences listed, under 13% were seen once. Sample time point: patch test 1, 2 weeks after DPC sensitization. Noted treatment: therapeutic diphenylcyclopropenone sensitization with weekly scalp DPC. In every case, blood was obtained before the patch test was applied. General study points: With DPC sensitization, TCRs exceeding 1 in 1000 frequency showed no change.

The material sequenced was whole blood, taken in connection with sensitization to the hapten diphenylcyclopropenone (DPC). This receptor was obtained from a woman aged 45-60 years with alopecia areata. Some clones in this sample may be carry-over from other donors' samples.

For the CDR3, the DNA is TGCGCCAGCAGCTTGGAGCTGGGCCAGCTTGGCGGGGAGCTGTTTTTT. It translates to CASSLELGQLGGELFF. The chain joins TRBV5-1 to TRBJ2-2, with unresolved D. Germline V gene sequence: CDR1 SGHRS, CDR2 YFSETQ. The V end lost 0 bases, the J end lost 7 bases, and 16 bases lay between the germline ends. The CDR3 is 16 amino acids.